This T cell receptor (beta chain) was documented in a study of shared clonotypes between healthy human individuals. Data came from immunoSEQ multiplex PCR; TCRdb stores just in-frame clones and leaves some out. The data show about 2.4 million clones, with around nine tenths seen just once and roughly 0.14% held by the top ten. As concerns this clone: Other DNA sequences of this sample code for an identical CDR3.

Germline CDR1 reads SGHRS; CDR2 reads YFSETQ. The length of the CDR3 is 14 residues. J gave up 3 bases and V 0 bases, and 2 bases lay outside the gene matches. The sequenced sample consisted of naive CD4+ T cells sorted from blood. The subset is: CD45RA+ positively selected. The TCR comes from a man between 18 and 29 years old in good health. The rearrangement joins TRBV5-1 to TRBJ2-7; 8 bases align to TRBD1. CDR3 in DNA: TGCGCCAGCAGCTTGGTCGGACAGGGCTACGAGCAGTACTTC. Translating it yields CASSLVGQGYEQYF.